This T cell receptor beta chain originates from a study of blood T cell repertoires in COVID-19. Whole-study context: PBMCs, B-cell-depleted T cells, or T cells provided the cDNA or gDNA that made up the material.

Clones were sequenced by immunoSEQ multiplex PCR, and TCRdb holds only the in-frame ones, with some missing. The table has about 170,000 clones, approximately 84% seen once. The V gene's germline CDR1 is SGHTA and CDR2 FQGNSA. This CDR3 comprises 16 residues. V shed 2 bases, J shed 4 bases, and the junction held 5 bases outside the gene matches. This TCR derives from a man between 18 and 35 years old with active or convalescent COVID-19. Source material: peripheral blood. The genes are TRBV7-2 and TRBJ2-2, with 9 bases fitting TRBD2. The chain's CDR3 is CASSLNSGGGTGELFF. CDR3 nucleotide sequence: TGTGCCAGCAGCTTAAATAGCGGGGGCGGCACCGGGGAGCTGTTTTTT.